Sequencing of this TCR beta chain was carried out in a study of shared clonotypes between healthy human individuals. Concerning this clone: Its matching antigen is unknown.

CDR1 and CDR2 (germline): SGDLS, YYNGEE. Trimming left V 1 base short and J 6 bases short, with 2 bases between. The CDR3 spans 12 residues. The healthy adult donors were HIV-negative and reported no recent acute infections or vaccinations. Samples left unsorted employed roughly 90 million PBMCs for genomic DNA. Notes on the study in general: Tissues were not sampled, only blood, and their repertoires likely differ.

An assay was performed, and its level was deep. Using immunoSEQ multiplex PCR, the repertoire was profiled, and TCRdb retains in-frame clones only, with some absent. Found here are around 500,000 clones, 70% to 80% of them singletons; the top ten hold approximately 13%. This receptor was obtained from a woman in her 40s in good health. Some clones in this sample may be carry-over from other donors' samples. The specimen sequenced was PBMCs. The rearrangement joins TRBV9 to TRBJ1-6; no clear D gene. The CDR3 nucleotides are TGTGCCAGCAGCGTACCTAATTCACCCCTCCACTTT. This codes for CASSVPNSPLHF.